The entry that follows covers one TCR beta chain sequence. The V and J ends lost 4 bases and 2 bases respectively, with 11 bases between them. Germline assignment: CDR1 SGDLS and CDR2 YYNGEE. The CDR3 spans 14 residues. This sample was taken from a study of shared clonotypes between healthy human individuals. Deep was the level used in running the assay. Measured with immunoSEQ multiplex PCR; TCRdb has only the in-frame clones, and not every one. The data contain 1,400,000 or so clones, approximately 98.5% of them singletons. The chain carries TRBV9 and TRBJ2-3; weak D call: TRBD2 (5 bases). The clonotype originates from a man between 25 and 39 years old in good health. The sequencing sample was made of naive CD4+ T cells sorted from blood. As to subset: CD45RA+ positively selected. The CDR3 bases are TGTGCCAGCAGCCCTCGCGGGTACACAGATACGCAGTATTTT. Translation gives CASSPRGYTDTQYF.